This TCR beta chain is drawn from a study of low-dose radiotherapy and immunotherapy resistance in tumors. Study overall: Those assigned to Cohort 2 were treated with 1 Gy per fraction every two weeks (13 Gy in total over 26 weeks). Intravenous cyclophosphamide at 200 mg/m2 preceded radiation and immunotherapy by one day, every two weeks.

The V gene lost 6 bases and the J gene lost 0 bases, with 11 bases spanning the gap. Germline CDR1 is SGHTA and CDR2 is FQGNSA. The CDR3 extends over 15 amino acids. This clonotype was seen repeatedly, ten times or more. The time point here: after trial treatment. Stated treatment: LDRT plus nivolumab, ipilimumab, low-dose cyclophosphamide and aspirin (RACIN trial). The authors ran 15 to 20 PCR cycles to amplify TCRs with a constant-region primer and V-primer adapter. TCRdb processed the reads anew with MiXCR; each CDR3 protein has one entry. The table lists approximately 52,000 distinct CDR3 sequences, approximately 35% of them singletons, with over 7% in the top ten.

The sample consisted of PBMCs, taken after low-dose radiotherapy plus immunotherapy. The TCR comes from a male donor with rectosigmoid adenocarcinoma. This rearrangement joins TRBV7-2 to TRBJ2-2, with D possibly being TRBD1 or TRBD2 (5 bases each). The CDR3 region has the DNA TGTGCCAGCAGAACCGGGACCTCGAACACCGGGGAGCTGTTTTTT. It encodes CASRTGTSNTGELFF.